A selection of T cell receptor beta chains follows, all from one sample in a study of T cell responses to AZD1222 COVID-19 vaccine. Measured with immunoSEQ multiplex PCR; TCRdb has only the in-frame clones, and not every one. The sample has some 200,000 clones, approximately 90% seen once. Here the sequenced sample was peripheral blood, taken 28 days after the second AZD1222 dose. All receptors derive from an adult who received the AZD1222 COVID-19 vaccine. Each CDR3 is given with its conserved first and last residue. Fields, in order: V gene, J gene, CDR3 length, CDR3 protein.

TRBV7-2,TRBJ2-5,16,CASSLGGVGDQETQYF
TRBV28,TRBJ1-2,14,CASSLTGPPYGYTF
TRBV20-1,TRBJ2-1,14,CSASLQSSYNEQFF
TRBV7-2,TRBJ1-6,18,CASSLAVTGGAYNSPLHF
TRBV19,TRBJ2-7,16,CASSKPGLFGSYEQYF
TRBV7-2,TRBJ2-3,15,CASRPDRGQADTQYF
TRBV2,TRBJ2-7,17,CASSDPQLAGESYEQYF
TRBV12-5,TRBJ1-5,12,CASGSGNQPQHF
TRBV9,TRBJ1-3,16,CASSGTPGAYGNTIYF
TRBV27,TRBJ2-5,13,CASRPGRGETQYF
TRBV7-3,TRBJ1-1,14,CASSLDPGETEAFF
TRBV9,TRBJ1-4,15,CASSVDGRTNEKLFF
TRBV12-3/TRBV12-4,TRBJ1-1,13,CASRTGERTEAFF
TRBV9,TRBJ2-7,15,CASSVADTPPNEQYF
TRBV19,TRBJ2-7,13,CATTEGSSYEQYF
TRBV2,TRBJ2-7,13,CATRGTELREQYF
TRBV30,TRBJ2-7,12,CAWTRSSYEQYF
TRBV4-2,TRBJ2-1,14,CASSLSAGANEQFF
TRBV7-2,TRBJ2-7,15,CASSYTPGRGWEQYF
TRBV5-4,TRBJ1-5,13,CASSFPFGQPQHF
TRBV20-1,TRBJ2-7,14,CSASANRDYFEQYF
TRBV11-2,TRBJ1-1,17,CASSLDLGPGENTEAFF
TRBV7-3,TRBJ2-1,15,CASSSGLAGANEQFF
TRBV5-8,TRBJ2-7,15,CASITSGGSAYEQYF
TRBV14,TRBJ2-1,15,CASSQKLAGWDEQFF
TRBV5-4,TRBJ2-7,16,CASSLAGTSGFYEQYF
TRBV4-2,TRBJ2-1,23,CASSQDLMGQGRVAGGPGNEQFF
TRBV7-2,TRBJ1-5,14,CASSLGTGVQPQHF
TRBV13,TRBJ2-3,17,CASSLGPTSGSADTQYF
TRBV6-2/TRBV6-3,TRBJ2-7,16,CASSYNPGSTGYEQYF
TRBV7-2,TRBJ2-4,13,CASSPDRGGIQYF
TRBV5-1,TRBJ1-1,15,CASSLDGGLNTEAFF
TRBV7-3,TRBJ2-2,14,CASSLTQGAGELFF
TRBV6-5,TRBJ2-4,16,CASSYDHSIAKNIQYF
TRBV21-1,TRBJ2-3,17,CASSKVEISGPTDTQYF
TRBV6-1,TRBJ1-5,11,CASSEAPDRDF
TRBV3-1/TRBV3-2,TRBJ2-7,20,CASSQEGQGPGLAGVPEQYF
TRBV28,TRBJ2-6,17,CASSAGQFLTGANVLTF
TRBV18,TRBJ1-4,15,CASSPRQGRDEKLFF
TRBV4-1,TRBJ2-2,16,CASSPIGAENTGELFF
TRBV24-1,TRBJ2-1,17,CATSDFGRGGGYNEQFF
TRBV7-3,TRBJ2-5,19,CASSYYPRGLAGEGETQYF
TRBV7-8,TRBJ2-3,15,CASSPKRGGTDTQYF
TRBV6-2/TRBV6-3,TRBJ2-3,16,CASSYTGQGSTDTQYF
TRBV18,TRBJ1-1,14,CASSPTERNTEAFF